This T cell receptor (beta chain) was retrieved from a study of blood T cell repertoires in COVID-19. At the level of the study: The study drew acute and convalescent COVID-19 samples from the United States, Italy and Spain.

Per the authors' pipeline: Estimated nucleated cell counts came from reference gene primer amplification. The data were produced by immunoSEQ multiplex PCR, yet TCRdb's version contains in-frame clones alone and is incomplete. V and J calls and clone size follow that table, whereas D and trimming were derived from the DNA. The table includes about 280,000 clones, roughly 85% detected once. This CDR3 has 16 amino acids. Germline V CDR1 and CDR2: KGHDR, SFDVKD. Trimming at V came to 2 bases and at J to 4 bases, leaving 7 bases not matched to a gene. The participants were between roughly 18 and 100 years old and came from 24 US areas. Before being deemed recovered, Cohort 3 donors had two negative PCRs, clearance, or symptom resolution.

The rearrangement uses TRBV24-1 and TRBJ1-5, with 7 bases lining up with TRBD1. The source is a woman between 45 and 60 years old who had recovered from COVID-19. Sequencing was done on a sample of PBMCs or T cells enriched from blood (not recorded which). CDR3 in DNA: TGTGCCACCAGTGATTCACCGGCAGGGGGGAATCAGCCCCAGCATTTT. It encodes CATSDSPAGGNQPQHF.